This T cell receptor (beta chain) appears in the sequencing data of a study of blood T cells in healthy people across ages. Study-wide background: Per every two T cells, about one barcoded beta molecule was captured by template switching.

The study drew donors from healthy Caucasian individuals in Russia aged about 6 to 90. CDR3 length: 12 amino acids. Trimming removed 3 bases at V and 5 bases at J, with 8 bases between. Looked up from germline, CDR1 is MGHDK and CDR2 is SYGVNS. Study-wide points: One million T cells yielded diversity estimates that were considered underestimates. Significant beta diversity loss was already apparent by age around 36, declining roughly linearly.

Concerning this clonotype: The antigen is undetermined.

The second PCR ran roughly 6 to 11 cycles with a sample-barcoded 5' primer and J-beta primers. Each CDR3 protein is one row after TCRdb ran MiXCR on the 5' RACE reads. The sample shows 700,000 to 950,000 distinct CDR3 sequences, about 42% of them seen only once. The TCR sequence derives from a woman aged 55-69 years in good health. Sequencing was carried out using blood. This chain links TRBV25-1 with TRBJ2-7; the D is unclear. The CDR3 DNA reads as TGTGCCAGCAGTGATCTTAACCACGAGCAGTACTTC. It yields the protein CASSDLNHEQYF.